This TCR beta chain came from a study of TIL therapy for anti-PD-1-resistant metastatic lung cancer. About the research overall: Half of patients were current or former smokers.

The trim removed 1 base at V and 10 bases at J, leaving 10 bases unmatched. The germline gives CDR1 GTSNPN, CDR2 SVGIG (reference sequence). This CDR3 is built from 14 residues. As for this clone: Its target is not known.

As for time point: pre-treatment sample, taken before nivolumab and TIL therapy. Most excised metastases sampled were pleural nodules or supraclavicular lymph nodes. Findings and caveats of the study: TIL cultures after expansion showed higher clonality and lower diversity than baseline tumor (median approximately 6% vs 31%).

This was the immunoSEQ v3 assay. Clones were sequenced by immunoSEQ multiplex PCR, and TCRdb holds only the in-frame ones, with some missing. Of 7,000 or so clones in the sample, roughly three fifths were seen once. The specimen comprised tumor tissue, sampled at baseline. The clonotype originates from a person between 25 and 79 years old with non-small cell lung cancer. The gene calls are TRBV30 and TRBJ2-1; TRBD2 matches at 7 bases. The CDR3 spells CAWSGKGLSLEQFF. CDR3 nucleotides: TGTGCCTGGAGTGGAAAGGGACTATCCTTAGAGCAGTTCTTC.